This T cell receptor (beta chain) was sequenced during a study of blood T cell repertoires in COVID-19. Study-wide background: The cDNA or gDNA used as material had been derived from T cells, B-cell-depleted T cells, or PBMCs.

Germline trimming cut 4 bases from V and 6 bases from J; bases unmatched to any gene: 9. CDR1 LNHDA and CDR2 SQIVND come from the germline V gene (reference sequence). This CDR3 is 14 amino acids long. In the authors' methods: Amplifying reference gene primers gave estimates of nucleated cell counts. Profiled with immunoSEQ multiplex PCR; TCRdb holds only in-frame clones, not every one. The D gene and trimming were derived from the DNA, and the V and J assignments and clone size from that table. Of about 140,000 clones detected, around 83% appear once; the ten largest clones hold approximately 8%. The rearrangement links TRBV19 to TRBJ2-7; TRBD1 aligns across 7 bases. The sample comprised peripheral blood. The TCR sequence derives from a woman aged 55 to 70 with acute or convalescent COVID-19. In nucleotides, the CDR3 is TGTGCCAGTAGTACCAGGGGGTATGCCCCCGAGCAGTACTTC. It specifies CASSTRGYAPEQYF. Full variable domain (rest looked up from reference TRBV19 and TRBJ2-7): DGGITQSPKYLFRKEGQNVTLSCEQNLNHDAMYWYRQDPGQGLRLIYYSQIVNDFQKGDIAEGYSVSREKKESFPLTVTSAQKNPTAFYLCASSTRGYAPEQYFGPGTRLTVT.